Listed here are 28 T cell receptor beta chains from one sample, sequenced in a study of blood T cell repertoires in COVID-19. Data came from immunoSEQ multiplex PCR; TCRdb stores just in-frame clones and leaves some out. The sample gives roughly 30,000 clones, 85% to 95% of which show up once; approximately 0.84% is in the top ten. Sequences were obtained from peripheral blood. These receptors all stem from a woman aged 70-85 years with COVID-19, enrolled during active disease.

The rearrangement joins TRBV28 to TRBJ2-5; TRBD1 agrees at 8 bases. With V trimmed by 6 bases and J by 4 bases, 7 bases remained unmatched. Per the germline V gene, CDR1 is MDHEN and CDR2 is SYDVKM. The CDR3 loop spans 14 amino acids. CDR3 in amino acids: CASSYRGIGETQYF. The CDR3 DNA is TGTGCCAGCAGCTACAGGGGGATTGGAGAGACCCAGTACTTC.

The J gene is TRBJ2-1, the V gene TRBV7-9; 9 bases line up with TRBD2. The trim removed 6 bases at V and 7 bases at J, leaving 10 bases unmatched. Germline assignment: CDR1 SEHNR and CDR2 FQNEAQ (reference sequence). This CDR3 is built from 15 residues. The CDR3 sequence: CASSPLAGGLNEQFF. The DNA for the CDR3 is TGTGCCAGCAGTCCCCTCGCGGGAGGGCTTAATGAGCAGTTCTTC.

The gene calls are TRBV28 and TRBJ1-1; D might be TRBD1 (5 bases). CDR3 length equals 13 residues. The germline CDR1 and CDR2 sequences are MDHEN and SYDVKM. Trimming took 7 bases from V and 2 from J, leaving 11 bases between them. CDR3 sequence: CASKGIGNTEAFF. The CDR3 DNA is TGTGCCAGCAAGGGGATAGGAAACACTGAAGCTTTCTTT.

The chain uses TRBV6-1 and TRBJ2-3; 12 bases are a match to TRBD2. The CDR3 consists of 18 residues. CDR1 is MNHNS and CDR2 is SASEGT in the germline V gene. The ends lost 3 bases at V and 5 bases at J; junction bases unmatched: 12. CDR3 protein: CASSDPGLAGLAGDTQYF. In nucleotides, the CDR3 is TGTGCCAGCAGTGACCCGGGACTAGCGGGCCTGGCTGGAGATACGCAGTATTTT.

This clone was detected a few times. CDR3 nucleotides: TGTGCCAGCAGTTTATCGTCGGGGAACCCCTATAATTCACCCCTCCACTTT. Protein: CASSLSSGNPYNSPLHF. The chain uses TRBV27 and TRBJ1-6, with D uncertain. The CDR3 has 17 residues. The germline V gene has CDR1 MNHEY and CDR2 SMNVEV (reference sequence). V lost 0 bases and J 2 bases, leaving 11 bases between the germline ends.

This chain joins TRBV9 and TRBJ2-1, with 7 bases lining up with TRBD2. CDR1 and CDR2 from the germline V gene are SGDLS and YYNGEE. J lost 8 bases, V lost 0 bases, and 8 bases had no gene match. The CDR3 runs 15 residues. This CDR3 is CASSVGEGQVDEQFF. The CDR3 DNA reads as TGTGCCAGCAGCGTAGGGGAGGGCCAAGTCGATGAGCAGTTCTTC.

V and J are TRBV11-3 and TRBJ2-2; 7 bases are shared with TRBD1. This CDR3 region has 15 residues. The V gene end was trimmed by 4 bases and the J gene end by 1 base; junction bases not matched to a gene: 3. CDR1 SGHNT and CDR2 YENEEA come from the germline V gene. The CDR3 protein is CASSSGQKNTGELFF. In nucleotides, the CDR3 is TGTGCCAGCAGCTCGGGACAGAAGAACACCGGGGAGCTGTTTTTT.

V and J are TRBV27 and TRBJ1-1; 7 bases map to TRBD1. CDR1 and CDR2 from the germline V gene are MNHEY and SMNVEV (reference sequence). The J segment lost 0 bases and the V segment lost 8 bases, leaving 9 bases of the junction unmatched. There are 15 residues in the CDR3. Here the CDR3 DNA reads TGTGCCAGCTGGTTCACGGACAGGATGAACACTGAAGCTTTCTTT. Protein sequence: CASWFTDRMNTEAFF.

The gene calls are TRBV18 and TRBJ2-5; 7 bases fit TRBD1. CDR1 is KGHSH and CDR2 is LQKENI in the germline V gene. V lost 4 bases, J lost 5 bases, and 7 bases stayed unmatched. This CDR3 is 14 amino acids long. The CDR3 loop reads CASSLRDRAETQYF. The CDR3 nucleotides read TGTGCCAGCTCACTCCGCGACAGGGCTGAGACCCAGTACTTC.

The V call is TRBV28, the J call TRBJ2-6, with D uncertain. The CDR3 contains 13 residues. Germline CDR1 is MDHEN and CDR2 is SYDVKM. Trimming removed 8 bases at V and 1 base at J, with 6 bases between. CDR3 sequence reads: CASELSGANVLTF. For the CDR3, the DNA is TGTGCCAGCGAGCTATCTGGGGCCAACGTCCTGACTTTC.

The chain combines TRBV27 with TRBJ2-1, with 7 bases that match TRBD2. J lost 0 bases, V lost 6 bases, and 5 bases had no gene match. The CDR3 extends over 15 amino acids. The germline V gene encodes CDR1 MNHEY and CDR2 SMNVEV (reference sequence). The CDR3 here is CASRVGGSSYNEQFF. As DNA, the CDR3 is TGTGCCAGCAGGGTGGGAGGGAGCTCCTACAATGAGCAGTTCTTC.

The chain carries TRBV19 and TRBJ2-2, with D tentatively TRBD1 (6 bases). This CDR3 has 15 amino acids. V was trimmed by 4 bases and J by 6 bases, leaving 15 bases between them. CDR1 and CDR2 (germline): LNHDA, SQIVND (reference sequence). The DNA of the CDR3 is TGTGCCAGTAGTAGGGGCAGGGGTAGATCCGGGGAGCTGTTTTTT. Its translation: CASSRGRGRSGELFF. Together with reference TRBV19 and TRBJ2-2, the CDR3 gives the full variable domain: DGGITQSPKYLFRKEGQNVTLSCEQNLNHDAMYWYRQDPGQGLRLIYYSQIVNDFQKGDIAEGYSVSREKKESFPLTVTSAQKNPTAFYLCASSRGRGRSGELFFGEGSRLTVL.

The CDR3 sequence is CASSLSLGVSNTEAFF. Written as DNA, the CDR3 is TGTGCCAGCAGTTTATCTTTAGGAGTCAGTAACACTGAAGCTTTCTTT. The chain carries TRBV27 and TRBJ1-1; D is uncertain. V shed 0 bases and J shed 2 bases, with 13 bases lying between them. The germline gives CDR1 MNHEY, CDR2 SMNVEV (reference sequence). CDR3 length equals 16 residues.

The chain couples TRBV11-1 to TRBJ2-7; tentative D call: TRBD2 (5 bases). Trimming left V 0 bases short and J 4 bases short, with 13 bases between. The CDR3 loop spans 15 amino acids. The germline CDR1 and CDR2 sequences are SGHAT and FQDESV (reference sequence). The DNA of the CDR3 is TGTGCCAGCAGCTTAGCGCCGCCTAGCACGTACGAGCAGTACTTC. Its protein product is CASSLAPPSTYEQYF.

The rearrangement joins TRBV3-1 (or the pseudogene TRBV3-2) to TRBJ1-2; D may be TRBD1 (5 bases). Trimming removed 4 bases at V and 8 bases at J, with 20 bases between. The germline CDR1 and CDR2 sequences are LGHDT and YNNKEL (reference sequence). This CDR3 contains 15 residues. CDR3 in amino acids: CASSPSVGGDWGYTF. The CDR3 DNA reads TGTGCCAGCAGCCCGTCCGTGGGGGGAGACTGGGGCTACACCTTC.

The rearrangement uses TRBV3-1 (or the pseudogene TRBV3-2) and TRBJ2-7; D is unresolved. The CDR3 loop spans 13 amino acids. Germline CDR1 LGHDT, CDR2 YNNKEL (reference sequence). V lost 0 bases, J lost 7 bases, and 10 bases lay in between. CDR3: CASSQDLTVEQYF. The DNA of the CDR3 is TGTGCCAGCAGCCAAGATTTAACGGTGGAGCAGTACTTC.

This chain connects TRBV5-8 to TRBJ2-7; TRBD2 agrees at 7 bases. CDR3 size: 14 residues. The V and J ends lost 4 bases and 0 bases, in that order; junction bases with no gene match: 4. Germline V gives CDR1 SGHTS, CDR2 YDEGEE. CDR3 in DNA: TGTGCCAGCAGCCGGCGCGGGAGCTCCTACGAGCAGTACTTC. This codes for CASSRRGSSYEQYF.

The chain recombines TRBV28 with TRBJ1-6; 7 bases are a match to TRBD1. With 2 bases clipped from V and 10 bases from J, the junction kept 8 bases outside the gene matches. The germline V gene encodes CDR1 MDHEN and CDR2 SYDVKM. This CDR3 contains 15 residues. CDR3 in DNA: TGTGCCAGCAGTTTACCCGACAGGGAACGGTCACCCCTCCACTTT. Its translation is CASSLPDRERSPLHF.

This chain connects TRBV6-5 to TRBJ2-1; D call uncertain. Germline lookup yields CDR1 MNHEY and CDR2 SVGAGI. The CDR3 length is 14 residues. V lost 2 bases, J lost 1 base, and 6 bases lay in between. The CDR3, as DNA: TGTGCCAGCAGTTACGGTAGATCCTACAATGAGCAGTTCTTC. Protein product: CASSYGRSYNEQFF.

V is TRBV27 and J is TRBJ1-2; 10 bases map to TRBD1. The ends lost 5 bases at V and 7 bases at J; junction bases unmatched: 4. The germline V gene encodes CDR1 MNHEY and CDR2 SMNVEV (reference sequence). CDR3 length: 13 residues. The CDR3 nucleotides are TGTGCCAGCAGTCCCGGACAGGGGGGTGGCTACACCTTC. This gives the protein CASSPGQGGGYTF.

The J gene is TRBJ2-1, the V gene TRBV7-9; TRBD2 might be the D (5 bases). The length of the CDR3 is 15 residues. The germline V and J ends were trimmed by 5 bases and 7 bases, with 18 bases remaining between them. Per the germline V gene, CDR1 is SEHNR and CDR2 is FQNEAQ (reference sequence). The CDR3 region is CASSQRGRVLNEQFF. In nucleotides, the CDR3 is TGTGCCAGCAGCCAAAGAGGGCGGGTCCTAAATGAGCAGTTCTTC. Based on the CDR3 plus reference TRBV7-9 and TRBJ2-1, the full variable domain is DTGVSQNPRHKITKRGQNVTFRCDPISEHNRLYWYRQTLGQGPEFLTYFQNEAQLEKSRLLSDRFSAERPKGSFSTLEIQRTEQGDSAMYLCASSQRGRVLNEQFFGPGTRLTVL.

This clone has just a few counts. J is TRBJ2-5 and V is TRBV7-9, with no clear D. Germline V gives CDR1 SEHNR, CDR2 FQNEAQ (reference sequence). The CDR3 loop spans 15 amino acids. Trimming took 1 base from V and 0 from J, leaving 9 bases between them. In nucleotides, the CDR3 is TGTGCCAGCAGCTTAGTGGCCAAGTACCAAGAGACCCAGTACTTC. Translated: CASSLVAKYQETQYF.

This rearrangement joins TRBV29-1 to TRBJ1-1; 7 nucleotides agree with TRBD1. V shed 6 bases and J 2 bases; nucleotides not matched to a gene: 6. The CDR3 sequence is 13 residues long. The V gene's germline CDR1 is SQVTM and CDR2 ANQGSEA. The CDR3 sequence: CSVTGAVNTEAFF. CDR3 bases: TGCAGCGTCACAGGGGCTGTAAACACTGAAGCTTTCTTT.

The chain joins TRBV21-1 to TRBJ2-1; the table's D call, TRBD2, has no DNA check behind it. TRBV21-1 is listed as a pseudogene. This CDR3 spans 17 amino acids. The CDR3 DNA follows: TGTGCCAGCAGCAAAGTTGGTCGACTAGCGGGAGCGGGTGAGCAGTTCTTC. Protein sequence: CASSKVGRLAGAGEQFF.

This chain joins TRBV28 and TRBJ1-3, with TRBD1 matching 9 bases. From germline, CDR1 is MDHEN and CDR2 SYDVKM. CDR3 length equals 15 residues. V was pared by 6 bases and J by 4 bases, with 7 bases of the junction left unmatched. DNA of the CDR3: TGTGCCAGCAGAAGCCCTACAGGGGGCGGAAACACCATATATTTT. It is translated as CASRSPTGGGNTIYF.

The chain couples TRBV3-1 (or the pseudogene TRBV3-2) to TRBJ2-2, with D perhaps TRBD1 (6 bases). Trimming cost V 2 bases and J 7 bases, with 14 bases left between them. Germline values: CDR1 LGHDT, CDR2 YNNKEL (reference sequence). The CDR3 has 15 amino acids. The CDR3 DNA reads TGTGCCAGCAGCCAATCGGGGACACGGGGCGGGGAGCTGTTTTTT. Amino acids: CASSQSGTRGGELFF.

The rearrangement uses TRBV24-1 and TRBJ2-1; 7 bases agree with TRBD2. V gave up 1 base and J gave up 7 bases; unmatched junction bases: 3. Germline assignment: CDR1 KGHDR and CDR2 SFDVKD. This CDR3 contains 14 residues. In DNA, the CDR3 is TGTGCCACCAGTGATTTCTGGGGAGGGAATGAGCAGTTCTTC. Amino acid sequence: CATSDFWGGNEQFF.

The chain employs TRBV5-1 and TRBJ2-3; 11 bases are a match to TRBD2. J gave up 1 base and V 4 bases, and 5 bases lay outside the gene matches. Looked up from germline, CDR1 is SGHRS and CDR2 is YFSETQ. CDR3 length: 16 amino acids. The CDR3 DNA reads TGCGCCAGCAGCCCCCTGACTAGCGGGGGCACAGATACGCAGTATTTT. This codes for CASSPLTSGGTDTQYF.